This is a list of T cell receptor beta chains from one sample in a study of T cells in Graves' hyperthyroidism and ophthalmopathy. TCRdb independently ran MiXCR on the multiplex PCR reads; one entry per CDR3 protein. Here the sample spans hundreds of thousands of distinct CDR3 sequences, more than 12% being singletons. Sequenced sample: blood. These receptors all stem from a man in his forties or fifties with Graves' ophthalmopathy. Both conserved end residues are trimmed from each CDR3.

v_call	j_call	cdr3_aa
TRBV5-1	TRBJ2-3	ATSGLAGPDTQY
TRBV10-3	TRBJ1-6	AIKSTGTDNSPLH
TRBV11-2	TRBJ2-7	VSSHRPSYEQY
TRBV20-1	TRBJ2-3	SAIWTSGSADTQY
TRBV27	TRBJ2-1	ASSSHSQGPYANEQF
TRBV5-1	TRBJ2-1	ASSLRSGYNEQF
TRBV5-1	TRBJ2-5	ASSITFPETQY
TRBV27	TRBJ2-2	ASSFESASGRLF
TRBV6-2/TRBV6-3	TRBJ1-4	ASSYDWTLQGKAEKLF
TRBV12-3/TRBV12-4	TRBJ2-3	ASSIGTSGTDTQY
TRBV7-8	TRBJ2-3	ASSESTGLPDTQY
TRBV3-1	TRBJ1-1	ASSQAGGNTEAF